This T cell receptor beta chain was captured by sequencing in a study of post-analysis software for immune sequencing data. Study-wide background: Recorded disease courses covered relapsing-remitting, secondary progressive and progressive-relapsing multiple sclerosis. Some patients had no subtype annotation. Findings and caveats of the study: The five TRBV segments detected at higher frequency in patients than in controls included TRBV5-6, TRBV5-1 and TRBV20-1. Batch-matched samples strongly co-clustered by F measure. Significantly lower normalized Chao1 diversity was found in patients with multiple sclerosis relative to controls.

Libraries were made from TCR beta cDNA, and they carried unique molecular identifiers. T cells numbering roughly 1 to 10 million gave rise to roughly 0.5 million cDNA molecules. TCRdb re-analysed the PCR reads in MiXCR, keeping a single row per CDR3 protein. The sample gives hundreds of thousands of distinct CDR3 sequences, roughly three fifths of which show up once; approximately 10% is in the top ten. The CDR3 totals 16 residues. The trim removed 5 bases at V and 15 bases at J, leaving 16 bases unmatched. A remark on this clonotype: Antigen: not known.

The source is a girl aged 2 to 9 with multiple sclerosis. J is TRBJ2-4 and V is TRBV12-3 or TRBV12-4, with 13 bases that match TRBD2. Input material: blood. DNA for the CDR3: TGTGCCAGCAGTCCTACTAGCGGGGGGGCTTCCCTTCAAGGGTACTTC. Its protein product is CASSPTSGGASLQGYF.